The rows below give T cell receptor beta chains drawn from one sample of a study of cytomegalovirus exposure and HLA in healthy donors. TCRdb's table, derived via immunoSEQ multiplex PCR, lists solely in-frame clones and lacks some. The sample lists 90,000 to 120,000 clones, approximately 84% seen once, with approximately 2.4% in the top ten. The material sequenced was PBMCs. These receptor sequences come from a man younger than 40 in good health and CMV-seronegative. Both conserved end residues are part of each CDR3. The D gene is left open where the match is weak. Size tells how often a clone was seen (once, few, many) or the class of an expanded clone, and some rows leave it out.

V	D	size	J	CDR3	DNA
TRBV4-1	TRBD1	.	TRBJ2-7	CASSHLTGTGSYEQYF	TGCGCCAGCAGCCACCTAACCGGGACAGGCTCCTACGAGCAGTACTTC
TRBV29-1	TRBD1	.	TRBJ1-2	CSVDVLEGAHYGYTF	TGCAGCGTTGATGTTTTGGAGGGGGCCCACTATGGCTACACCTTC
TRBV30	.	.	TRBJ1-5	CAWSHSGGRADSGPQHF	TGTGCCTGGAGCCATTCCGGCGGCAGGGCCGACTCCGGGCCCCAGCATTTT
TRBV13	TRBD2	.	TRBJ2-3	CASSPKPGLASDTQYF	TGTGCCAGCAGCCCAAAGCCGGGACTAGCCTCAGATACGCAGTATTTT
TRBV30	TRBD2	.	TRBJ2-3	CASTVGLGSDTQYF	TGTGCCTCGACTGTCGGACTAGGTTCTGATACGCAGTATTTT
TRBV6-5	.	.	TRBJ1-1	CASSYAGREAFF	TGTGCCAGCAGTTACGCGGGGCGGGAAGCTTTCTTT
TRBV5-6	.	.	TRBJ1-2	CASSPTGSGYTF	TGTGCCAGCAGCCCGACCGGGAGTGGCTACACCTTC
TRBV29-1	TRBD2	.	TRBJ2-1	CSVKRGDYNEQFF	TGCAGCGTAAAGCGGGGGGACTACAATGAGCAGTTCTTC
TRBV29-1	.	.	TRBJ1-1	CSVEVAGPEAFF	TGCAGCGTTGAAGTAGCGGGACCTGAAGCTTTCTTT
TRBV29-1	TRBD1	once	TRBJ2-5	CSVLTQTGRRETQYF	TGCAGCGTCCTAACTCAGACAGGGCGGAGAGAGACCCAGTACTTC
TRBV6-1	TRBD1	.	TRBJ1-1	CASSEATGQGARTEAFF	TGTGCCAGCAGTGAAGCCACGGGACAGGGGGCTCGAACTGAAGCTTTCTTT
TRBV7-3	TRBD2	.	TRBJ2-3	CASSLTLAGDTQYF	TGTGCCAGCAGCTTAACCCTAGCGGGGGATACGCAGTATTTT
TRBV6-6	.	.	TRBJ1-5	CASIGQGNQPQHF	TGTGCCAGCATCGGGCAGGGGAATCAGCCCCAGCATTTT
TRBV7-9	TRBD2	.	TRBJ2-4	CASSPGTTLTKNIQYF	TGTGCCAGCAGCCCTGGGACTACCCTTACCAAAAACATTCAGTACTTC
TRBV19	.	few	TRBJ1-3	CATSDPGVENTIYF	TGTGCCACTTCGGACCCGGGAGTTGAAAACACCATATATTTT
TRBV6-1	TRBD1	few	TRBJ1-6	CASSGRQGANSPLHF	TGTGCCAGCAGTGGGCGACAGGGGGCTAATTCACCCCTCCACTTT
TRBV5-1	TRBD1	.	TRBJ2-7	CASSSGQGYYEQYF	TGCGCCAGCAGCTCGGGACAGGGCTACTACGAGCAGTACTTC
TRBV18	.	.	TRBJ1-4	CASSTGLANEKLFF	TGTGCCAGCTCAACGGGGTTGGCTAATGAAAAACTGTTTTTT
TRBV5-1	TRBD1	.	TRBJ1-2	CASSEQGDYGYTF	TGCGCCAGCAGCGAACAGGGGGACTATGGCTACACCTTC
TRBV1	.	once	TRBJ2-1	CTSSQDDDVAGDNEQFF	TGCACCAGCAGCCAAGATGACGACGTGGCGGGAGACAATGAGCAGTTCTTC
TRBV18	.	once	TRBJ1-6	CASSPSASGEALHF	TGTGCCAGCTCACCATCAGCCTCGGGGGAAGCCCTCCACTTT
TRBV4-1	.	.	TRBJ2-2	CASSLSPGGANTGELFF	TGCGCCAGCAGTCTATCCCCGGGGGGCGCGAACACCGGGGAGCTGTTTTTT
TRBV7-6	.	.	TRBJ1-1	CASSLFLNTEAFF	TGTGCCAGCAGCTTATTCTTGAACACTGAAGCTTTCTTT
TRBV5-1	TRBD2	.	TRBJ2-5	CASSSGLAGVETQYF	TGCGCCAGCAGCTCGGGACTAGCGGGAGTCGAGACCCAGTACTTC
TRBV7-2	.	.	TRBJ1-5	CASSPPGSQPQHF	TGTGCCAGCAGCCCTCCGGGTTCTCAGCCCCAGCATTTT
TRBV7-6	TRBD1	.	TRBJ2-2	CASSPDRQGANTGELFF	TGTGCCAGCAGCCCCGACCGACAGGGGGCAAACACCGGGGAGCTGTTTTTT
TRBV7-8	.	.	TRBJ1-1	CASRGRFGTEAFF	TGTGCCAGCAGGGGCAGGTTTGGCACTGAAGCTTTCTTT
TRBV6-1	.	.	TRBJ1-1	CASRVAWEGAFF	TGTGCCAGCAGAGTCGCATGGGAGGGAGCTTTCTTT
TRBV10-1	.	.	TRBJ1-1	CASSGGFNTEAFF	TGCGCCAGCAGTGGAGGGTTTAACACTGAAGCTTTCTTT
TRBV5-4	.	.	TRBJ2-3	CASSGNRGGNTDTQYF	TGTGCCAGCAGCGGGAACAGGGGAGGTAACACAGATACGCAGTATTTT
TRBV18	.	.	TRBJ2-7	CASSLQQGYEQYF	TGTGCCAGCTCACTACAACAGGGCTACGAGCAGTACTTC
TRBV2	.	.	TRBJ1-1	CASSEVWAGDTEAFF	TGTGCCAGCAGTGAAGTTTGGGCGGGAGACACTGAAGCTTTCTTT
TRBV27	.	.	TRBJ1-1	CASSFPGSAEAFF	TGTGCCAGCAGTTTCCCGGGGAGTGCTGAAGCTTTCTTT
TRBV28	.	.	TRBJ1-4	CATAREKLFF	TGTGCCACGGCGCGGGAAAAACTGTTTTTT
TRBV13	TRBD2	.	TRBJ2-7	CASNLAGENEQYF	TGTGCCAGCAATTTGGCGGGAGAGAACGAGCAGTACTTC
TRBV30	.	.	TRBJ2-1	CAWSAYNEQFF	TGTGCCTGGAGCGCCTACAATGAGCAGTTCTTC
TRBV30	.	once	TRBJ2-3	CAWVPPAGLGDTQYF	TGTGCCTGGGTCCCTCCAGCGGGTCTCGGGGATACGCAGTATTTT
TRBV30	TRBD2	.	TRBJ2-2	CATGLAGGPNTGELFF	TGTGCCACTGGACTAGCGGGGGGGCCGAACACCGGGGAGCTGTTTTTT
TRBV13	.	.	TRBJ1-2	CASSLGRQQDTDTF	TGTGCCAGCAGCTTAGGTCGGCAGCAAGACACGGACACCTTC